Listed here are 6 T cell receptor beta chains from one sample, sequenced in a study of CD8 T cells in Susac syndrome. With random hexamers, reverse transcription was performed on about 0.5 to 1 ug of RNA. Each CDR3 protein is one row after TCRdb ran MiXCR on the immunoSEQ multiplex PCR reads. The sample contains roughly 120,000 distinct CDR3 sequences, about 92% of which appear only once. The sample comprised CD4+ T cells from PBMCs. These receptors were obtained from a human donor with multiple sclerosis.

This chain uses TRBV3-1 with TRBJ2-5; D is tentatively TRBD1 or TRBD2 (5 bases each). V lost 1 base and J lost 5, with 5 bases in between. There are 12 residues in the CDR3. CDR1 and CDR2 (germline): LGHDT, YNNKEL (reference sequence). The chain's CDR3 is CASSQGGETQYF. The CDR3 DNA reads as TGTGCCAGCAGCCAAGGGGGGGAGACCCAGTACTTC.

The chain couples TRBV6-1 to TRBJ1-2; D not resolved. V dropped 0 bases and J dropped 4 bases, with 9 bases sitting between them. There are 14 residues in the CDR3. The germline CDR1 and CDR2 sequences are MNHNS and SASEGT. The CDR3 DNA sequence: TGTGCCAGCAGTGAAGCCGGGAGCTTCTATGGCTACACCTTC. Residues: CASSEAGSFYGYTF.

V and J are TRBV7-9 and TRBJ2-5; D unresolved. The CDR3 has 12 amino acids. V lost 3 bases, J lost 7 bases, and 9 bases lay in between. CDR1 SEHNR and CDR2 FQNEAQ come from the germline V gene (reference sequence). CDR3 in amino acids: CASSFPKGTQYF. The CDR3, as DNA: TGTGCCAGCAGCTTCCCTAAGGGGACCCAGTACTTC.

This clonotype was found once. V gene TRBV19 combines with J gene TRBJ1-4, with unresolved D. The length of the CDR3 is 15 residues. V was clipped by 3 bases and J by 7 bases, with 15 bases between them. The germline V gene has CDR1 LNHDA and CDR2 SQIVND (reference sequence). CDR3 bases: TGTGCCAGTAGTATGGTCTGGGGAAGCCCTGAAAAACTGTTTTTT. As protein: CASSMVWGSPEKLFF.

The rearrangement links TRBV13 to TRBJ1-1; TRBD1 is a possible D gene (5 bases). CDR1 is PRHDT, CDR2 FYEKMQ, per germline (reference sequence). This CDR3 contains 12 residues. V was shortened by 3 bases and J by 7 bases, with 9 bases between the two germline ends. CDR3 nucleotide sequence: TGTGCCAGCAGCTTGGGACCTGTTGAAGCTTTCTTT. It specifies CASSLGPVEAFF. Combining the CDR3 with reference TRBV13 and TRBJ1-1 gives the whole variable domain AAGVIQSPRHLIKEKRETATLKCYPIPRHDTVYWYQQGPGQDPQFLISFYEKMQSDKGSIPDRFSAQQFSDYHSELNMSSLELGDSALYFCASSLGPVEAFFGQGTRLTVV.

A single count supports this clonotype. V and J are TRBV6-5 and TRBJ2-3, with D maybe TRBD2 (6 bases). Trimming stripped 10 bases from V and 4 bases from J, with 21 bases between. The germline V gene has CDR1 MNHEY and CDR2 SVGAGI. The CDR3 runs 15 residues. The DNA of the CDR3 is TGTGCCACCCGAAGGGACCCTTGGAGGGCAGATACGCAGTATTTT. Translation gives CATRRDPWRADTQYF.